This TCR beta chain originates from a study of T cell responses to AZD1222 COVID-19 vaccine. Only in-frame clones appear in the TCRdb table, and some are missing; sequencing was by immunoSEQ multiplex PCR. The sample has about 150,000 clones; roughly 90% are singletons. This clone was detected only once. The antigen is unknown. Study outcomes and limitations: Repertoires were obtained only post-peak T cell response. Spike-specific TCR breadth and depth rose after two AZD1222 doses. Donors were largely white British and mainly female; clonal diversity was possibly underestimated. Among those given AZD1222, only six or seven were seropositive at baseline.

This TCR derives from an adult in good health. Sequencing was performed on peripheral blood, taken on day 0 of AZD1222 vaccination.

As DNA, the CDR3 is TGTGCCAGCAGCTTTCTAGGTCGGGCGAACACCGGGGAGCTGTTTTTT. Encoded protein: CASSFLGRANTGELFF. This chain joins TRBV7-3 and TRBJ2-2; D gene uncertain. Germline CDR1 and CDR2: SGHTA and FQGTGA. The CDR3 is 16 residues long. The V end lost 3 bases, the J end lost 0 bases, and 11 bases lay between the germline ends.